This T cell receptor (beta chain) was obtained from a study of blood T cell repertoires in COVID-19. Study overall: From T cells, B-cell-depleted T cells, or PBMCs came the material, which was cDNA or gDNA.

To note about this clone: The junction differs from germline at one of its ends, possibly a read error.

It was during active infection that Seattle patients were enrolled and then longitudinally followed. Sequenced by immunoSEQ multiplex PCR; TCRdb stores in-frame clones only, minus some. The sample holds hundreds of thousands of clones, more than 70% seen once. The CDR3 has 15 amino acids. CDR1 is GTSNPN, CDR2 SVGIG, per germline (reference sequence). The origin of this receptor is a young woman with COVID-19, enrolled during active disease. This chain uses TRBV30 with TRBJ2-3, with TRBD2 identical over 8 bases. The material sequenced was peripheral blood. Here the CDR3 reads CARSSSGLSTDTQYF. CDR3 sequence (DNA): TGTGCCCGGAGCTCTAGCGGGCTTAGCACAGATACGCAGTATTTT.